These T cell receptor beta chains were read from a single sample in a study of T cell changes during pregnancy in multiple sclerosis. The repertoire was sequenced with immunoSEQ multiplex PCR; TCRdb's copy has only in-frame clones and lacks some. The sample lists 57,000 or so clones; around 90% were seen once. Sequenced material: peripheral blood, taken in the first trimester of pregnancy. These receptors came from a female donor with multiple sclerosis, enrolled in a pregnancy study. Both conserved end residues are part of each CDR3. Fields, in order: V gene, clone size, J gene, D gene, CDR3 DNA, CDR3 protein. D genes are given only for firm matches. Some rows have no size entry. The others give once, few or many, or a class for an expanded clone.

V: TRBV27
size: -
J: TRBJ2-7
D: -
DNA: TGTGCCAGCAGTTTATCCCCAATCAACTACGAGCAGTACTTC
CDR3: CASSLSPINYEQYF

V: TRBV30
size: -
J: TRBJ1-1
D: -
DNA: TGTGCCTGGAGCTATCAGGGCCTTGAAGCTTTCTTT
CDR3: CAWSYQGLEAFF

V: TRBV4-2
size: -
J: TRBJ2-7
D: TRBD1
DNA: TGTGCCAGCAGAGGAACCGGGACAGGGGGTTACGAGCAGTACTTC
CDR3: CASRGTGTGGYEQYF

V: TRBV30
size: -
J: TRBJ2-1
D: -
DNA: TGTGCCTGGAGTGAGGCTAGGGAGCAGTTCTTC
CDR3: CAWSEAREQFF

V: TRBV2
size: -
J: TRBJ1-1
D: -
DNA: TGTGCCAGCAGTGGGGGAAGTGACTGGGGCGCTTTCTTT
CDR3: CASSGGSDWGAFF

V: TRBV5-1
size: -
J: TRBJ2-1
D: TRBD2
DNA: TGCGCCAGCAGCTTTAGCGGGAGGGCCCATGAGCAGTTCTTC
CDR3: CASSFSGRAHEQFF

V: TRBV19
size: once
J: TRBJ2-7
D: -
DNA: TGTGCCAGTAGTGATCCCGGGACAACCTACGAGCAGTACTTC
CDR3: CASSDPGTTYEQYF

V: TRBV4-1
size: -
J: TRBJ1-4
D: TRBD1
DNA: TGCGCCAGCAGCTTGACAGGGGGAAATGAAAAACTGTTTTTT
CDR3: CASSLTGGNEKLFF

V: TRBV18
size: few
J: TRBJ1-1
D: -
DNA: TGTGCCAGCTCACCCCAGGGTTTAAACACTGAAGCTTTCTTT
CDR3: CASSPQGLNTEAFF

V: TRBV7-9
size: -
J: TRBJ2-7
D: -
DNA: TGTGCCAGCAGCGGAGGACTTCAGCTGGGGGAGCAGTACTTC
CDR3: CASSGGLQLGEQYF

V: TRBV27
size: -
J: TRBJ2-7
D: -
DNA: TGTGCCAGCAGTTCCCCCCCTTCGACAGTTGCCTACGAGCAGTACTTC
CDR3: CASSSPPSTVAYEQYF

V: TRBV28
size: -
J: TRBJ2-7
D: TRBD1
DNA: TGTGCCAGCAGTCCATGGACAGGGGTAATCTACGAGCAGTACTTC
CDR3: CASSPWTGVIYEQYF

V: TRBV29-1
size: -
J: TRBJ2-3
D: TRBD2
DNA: TGCAGCGTTGGAGCGGGAGAGGAGGATACGCAGTATTTT
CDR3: CSVGAGEEDTQYF

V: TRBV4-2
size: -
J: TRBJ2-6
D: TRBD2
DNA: TGTGCCAGCAGCCAAGAGGGGGGACTAGCGGGAGGAACTGGGGCCAACGTCCTGACTTTC
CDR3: CASSQEGGLAGGTGANVLTF

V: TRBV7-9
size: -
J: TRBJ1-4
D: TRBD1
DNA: TGTGCCAGCAGCTTAGGGACAGGCGAAAATGAAAAACTGTTTTTT
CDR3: CASSLGTGENEKLFF

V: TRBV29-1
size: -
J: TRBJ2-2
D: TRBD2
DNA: TGCAGCGTTGCCACACGACTAGCGGGGAGACACACCGGGGAGCTGTTTTTT
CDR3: CSVATRLAGRHTGELFF

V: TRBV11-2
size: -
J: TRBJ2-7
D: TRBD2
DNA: TGTGCCAGCAGCTTTCCACTAGCGGGAGCCCCAGGCAAGCAGTACTTC
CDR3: CASSFPLAGAPGKQYF

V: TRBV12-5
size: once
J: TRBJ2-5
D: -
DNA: TGTGCTAGTGGTTTGGTACTGGGGGGGCCGGAGACCCAGTACTTC
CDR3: CASGLVLGGPETQYF

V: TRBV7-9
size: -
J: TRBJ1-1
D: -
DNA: TGTGCCAGCAGCTTAGCGGGACAAAACACTGAAGCTTTCTTT
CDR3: CASSLAGQNTEAFF

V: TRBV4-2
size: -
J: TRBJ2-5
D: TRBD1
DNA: TGTGCCAGCAGCCAAGACGGGCGACAGGGGGTTCAAGAGACCCAGTACTTC
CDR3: CASSQDGRQGVQETQYF